The 28 T cell receptor beta chains reported below all come from one sample, sequenced in a study of T cell responses to AZD1222 COVID-19 vaccine. TCRdb's table, derived via immunoSEQ multiplex PCR, lists solely in-frame clones and lacks some. The sample lists 180,000 or so clones; about nine tenths were seen once. Here the sequenced sample was peripheral blood, taken 28 days after the second AZD1222 dose. These TCRs come from an adult who received the AZD1222 COVID-19 vaccine.

The chain recombines TRBV3-1 (or the pseudogene TRBV3-2) with TRBJ2-7, with 7 bases fitting TRBD2. The germline gives CDR1 LGHDT, CDR2 YNNKEL (reference sequence). This CDR3 region has 13 residues. V lost 4 bases, J lost 4 bases, and 4 bases stayed unmatched. The DNA for the CDR3 is TGTGCCAGCAGCCTCTCCGGGGGGTACGAGCAGTACTTC. It encodes CASSLSGGYEQYF.

This sequence joins TRBV10-3 and TRBJ2-2; a weak D match, TRBD2 (5 bases). Between the trimmed V and J ends, which lost 6 bases and 5 bases, there was a span of 10 bases. The CDR3 extends over 13 amino acids. CDR1 is ENHRY and CDR2 is SYGVKD in the germline V gene. Here the CDR3 DNA reads TGTGCCATCAGAACTAAGCGGACCGGGGAGCTGTTTTTT. Amino acid sequence: CAIRTKRTGELFF.

V and J are TRBV12-2 and TRBJ1-2; the table's D gene call, TRBD1, was not cross checked with the DNA. TRBV12-2 has pseudogene status. The CDR3 is 17 residues long. CDR3 amino acids: CASRLSGEDRGNYGYTF. CDR3 bases: TGTGCAAGTCGCTTAAGTGGGGAGGACAGGGGTAACTATGGCTACACCTTC.

The CDR3 loop reads CASSGGQRTSYEQYF. The CDR3 DNA follows: TGCGCCAGCAGCGGGGGACAAAGGACCTCCTACGAGCAGTACTTC. The chain is built from TRBV5-1 and TRBJ2-7, with D possibly TRBD1 on 6 matching bases. The V gene's germline CDR1 is SGHRS and CDR2 YFSETQ. Trimming pared 4 bases from V and 0 bases from J, leaving 14 bases between. The CDR3 extends over 15 amino acids.

This clone was seen only a few times. The genes are TRBV7-9 and TRBJ2-7; possibly TRBD1 for D (5 bases). The CDR3 runs to 15 residues. From germline, CDR1 is SEHNR and CDR2 FQNEAQ (reference sequence). Deletions cut 3 bases from V and 0 bases from J, with 12 bases between. CDR3 DNA sequence: TGTGCCAGCAGCTTCAAGGGGCCCCTCTCCTACGAGCAGTACTTC. This encodes CASSFKGPLSYEQYF.

The J gene is TRBJ2-6, the V gene TRBV6-5; no reliable D call. Germline-derived CDR1 and CDR2 are MNHEY and SVGAGI. Trimming removed 1 base from V and 0 bases from J, with 7 bases in between. This CDR3 spans 16 amino acids. The CDR3 DNA reads as TGTGCCAGCAGTTACTTTCCAGGCTCTGGGGCCAACGTCCTGACTTTC. It specifies CASSYFPGSGANVLTF.

The V and J genes are TRBV2 and TRBJ1-4, with a possible D match to TRBD1 (6 bases). V lost 3 bases to trimming and J lost 11 bases, with 19 bases between them. The CDR3 has 15 residues. Germline-derived CDR1 and CDR2 are SNHLY and FYNNEI. DNA of the CDR3: TGTGCCAGCAGTGAGCGGGGGCTGGGGGTCGGGAAACTGTTTTTT. It is translated as CASSERGLGVGKLFF.

This clone was counted a single time. The genes are TRBV5-1 and TRBJ2-2, with D perhaps matching TRBD2 (6 bases). CDR3 size: 15 residues. The germline CDR1 and CDR2 sequences are SGHRS and YFSETQ. Between the trimmed V and J ends, which lost 0 bases and 7 bases, there was a span of 13 bases. The CDR3 spells CASSLEASVGGELFF. The CDR3 DNA follows: TGCGCCAGCAGCTTGGAGGCTAGCGTAGGCGGGGAGCTGTTTTTT.

The chain uses TRBV27 and TRBJ2-2; D gene uncertain. The V gene lost 0 bases and the J gene lost 6 bases, with 2 bases spanning the gap. Germline CDR1 reads MNHEY; CDR2 reads SMNVEV (reference sequence). The CDR3 is 12 residues long. The CDR3 DNA is TGTGCCAGCAGTTTATCGCCCGGGGAGCTGTTTTTT. Amino acid sequence: CASSLSPGELFF.

The V call is TRBV30, the J call TRBJ1-6; maybe TRBD1 (6 bases). In germline, CDR1 is GTSNPN, CDR2 SVGIG (reference sequence). Trimming left V 3 bases short and J 9 bases short, with 12 bases between. There are 13 residues in the CDR3. The CDR3 spells CAWSRTETSPLHF. The CDR3 DNA follows: TGTGCCTGGAGCCGGACAGAAACTTCACCCCTCCACTTT.

This sequence joins TRBV10-3 and TRBJ1-2; TRBD1 is a possible D gene (5 bases). Germline CDR1 reads ENHRY; CDR2 reads SYGVKD. CDR3 length: 13 amino acids. Trimming removed 3 bases at V and 4 bases at J, with 9 bases between. The CDR3 DNA sequence: TGTGCCATCAGTGATAACGGGGCCTATGGCTACACCTTC. It specifies CAISDNGAYGYTF.

The chain joins TRBV10-2 to TRBJ2-7; D tentatively fits TRBD1 or TRBD2 (5 bases each). CDR3 length: 12 amino acids. V lost 5 bases, J lost 6 bases, and 11 bases lay in between. Germline-derived CDR1 and CDR2 are WSHSY and SAAADI. The CDR3 coding sequence is TGCGCCAGCAGTTGGACTGGGGGCGAGCAGTACTTC. Its protein product is CASSWTGGEQYF.

This clone was detected a few times. V is TRBV2 and J is TRBJ1-5, with 9 bases that match TRBD1. The CDR3 loop spans 15 amino acids. With 6 bases clipped from V and 1 base from J, the junction kept 4 bases outside the gene matches. Germline values: CDR1 SNHLY, CDR2 FYNNEI. CDR3 residues: CASSWTGVSNQPQHF. Written as DNA, the CDR3 is TGTGCCAGCAGCTGGACAGGGGTAAGCAATCAGCCCCAGCATTTT. The full variable domain, in which reference TRBV2 and TRBJ1-5 provide the parts outside the CDR3, is EPEVTQTPSHQVTQMGQEVILRCVPISNHLYFYWYRQILGQKVEFLVSFYNNEISEKSEIFDDQFSVERPDGSNFTLKIRSTKLEDSAMYFCASSWTGVSNQPQHFGDGTRLSIL.

J is TRBJ1-1 and V is TRBV7-3; 7 bases line up with TRBD1. Unmatched junction bases numbered 10, after V lost 3 bases and J lost 0 bases. The CDR3 sequence is 17 residues long. The germline CDR1 and CDR2 sequences are SGHTA and FQGTGA. The CDR3 protein is CASSLRLDRKMNTEAFF. CDR3 DNA sequence: TGTGCCAGCAGCTTGCGACTGGACAGGAAGATGAACACTGAAGCTTTCTTT.

The rearrangement uses TRBV27 and TRBJ2-1, with D tentatively TRBD1 (6 bases). CDR1 is MNHEY and CDR2 is SMNVEV in the germline V gene (reference sequence). V lost 6 bases and J 7 bases, leaving 13 bases between the germline ends. This CDR3 has 13 amino acids. The CDR3 nucleotides are TGTGCCAGCAGCCTACAGGGCTGGAATGAGCAGTTCTTC. Its protein is CASSLQGWNEQFF.

V and J are TRBV7-9 and TRBJ1-6; 12 positions match TRBD1. The junction had 5 bases not matched to a gene; V was cut back by 5 bases and J by 9 bases. CDR1 is SEHNR, CDR2 FQNEAQ, per germline (reference sequence). CDR3 length: 15 amino acids. Here the CDR3 reads CASSPWGQGASPLHF. Written as DNA, the CDR3 is TGTGCCAGCAGCCCCTGGGGACAGGGGGCTTCACCCCTCCACTTT. Using reference TRBV7-9 and TRBJ1-6 for the parts outside the CDR3, the full variable domain is DTGVSQNPRHKITKRGQNVTFRCDPISEHNRLYWYRQTLGQGPEFLTYFQNEAQLEKSRLLSDRFSAERPKGSFSTLEIQRTEQGDSAMYLCASSPWGQGASPLHFGNGTRLTVT.

A single count supports this clone. CDR3 in DNA: TGTGCCAGCAGTGAAACAGGGAGCTCTGGAAACACCATATATTTT. This encodes CASSETGSSGNTIYF. The chain is built from TRBV6-1 and TRBJ1-3; D may be TRBD1 (6 bases). This CDR3 has 15 amino acids. Germline assignment: CDR1 MNHNS and CDR2 SASEGT. V was pared by 2 bases and J by 0 bases, with 8 bases between.

This clone showed up just once. The V and J genes are TRBV11-1 and TRBJ2-5; D gene ambiguous. CDR3 length: 13 residues. Trimming left V 7 bases short and J 5 bases short, with 14 bases between. The germline V gene has CDR1 SGHAT and CDR2 FQDESV (reference sequence). The CDR3 region has the DNA TGTGCCAGCACCCACATGGGGTTGGAGACCCAGTACTTC. Translated, it gives CASTHMGLETQYF.

The chain joins TRBV2 to TRBJ2-3, with 7 bases aligning to TRBD2. The CDR3 spans 12 residues. Germline V lookup: CDR1 SNHLY, CDR2 FYNNEI. V shed 6 bases, J shed 6 bases, and the junction held 3 bases outside the gene matches. CDR3 loop: CASRSLADTQYF. In DNA form, the CDR3 reads TGTGCCAGCAGGTCACTAGCGGATACGCAGTATTTT.

The chain carries TRBV9 and TRBJ1-2, with no clear D. Germline CDR1 SGDLS, CDR2 YYNGEE. CDR3 length: 15 residues. The germline V and J ends were trimmed by 0 bases and 0 bases, with 9 bases remaining between them. CDR3 sequence (DNA): TGTGCCAGCAGCGTAGATCCCAGTGCTAACTATGGCTACACCTTC. The encoded protein is CASSVDPSANYGYTF.

This chain links TRBV2 with TRBJ1-1, with D possibly TRBD1 on 6 matching bases. Per germline, CDR1 SNHLY and CDR2 FYNNEI. With 6 bases removed from V and 1 base from J, the gap between germline ends came to 12 bases. CDR3 length equals 14 residues. The CDR3 nucleotides read TGTGCCAGCAGACGACAGGTGACGAACACTGAAGCTTTCTTT. This encodes CASRRQVTNTEAFF.

This chain joins TRBV3-1 (or the pseudogene TRBV3-2) and TRBJ2-7; TRBD2 matches at 11 bases. Trimming at V came to 6 bases and at J to 2 bases, leaving 6 bases not matched to a gene. Germline V gene sequence: CDR1 LGHDT, CDR2 YNNKEL (reference sequence). This CDR3 has 15 residues. CDR3 coding DNA: TGTGCCAGCAGGGACACTAGCGGGAGCACCTACGAGCAGTACTTC. Translation gives CASRDTSGSTYEQYF.

This clone occurred a few times. V gene TRBV11-2 combines with J gene TRBJ2-7; 11 nucleotides line up with TRBD2. Losses at the gene ends were 5 bases for V and 7 bases for J; bases not matched to a gene: 10. The CDR3 is made up of 15 amino acids. CDR1 is SGHAT, CDR2 FQNNGV, per germline. CDR3 coding DNA: TGTGCCAGCAGCACCCTGACTAGCGGGGTGGGTGAGCAGTACTTC. Translated: CASSTLTSGVGEQYF.

The chain combines TRBV19 with TRBJ1-5; 8 bases fit TRBD1. With V trimmed by 6 bases and J by 0 bases, 10 bases remained unmatched. CDR1 and CDR2 from the germline V gene are LNHDA and SQIVND (reference sequence). The CDR3 extends over 17 amino acids. This chain's CDR3 is CASSSLQGGYSNQPQHF. The CDR3 DNA is TGTGCCAGTAGCTCATTACAGGGGGGCTATAGCAATCAGCCCCAGCATTTT.

The chain employs TRBV5-1 and TRBJ2-3; D is undetermined. V dropped 4 bases and J dropped 2 bases, with 8 bases sitting between them. Germline V lookup: CDR1 SGHRS, CDR2 YFSETQ. This CDR3 region has 13 residues. In DNA form, the CDR3 reads TGCGCCAGCAGCATGGACGCCACAGATACGCAGTATTTT. Amino acid sequence: CASSMDATDTQYF.

The chain combines TRBV10-3 with TRBJ2-1, with 12 bases lining up with TRBD2. V lost 0 bases to trimming and J lost 0 bases; unmatched junction nucleotides: 0. The CDR3 runs 17 residues. The germline gives CDR1 ENHRY, CDR2 SYGVKD. CDR3 DNA: TGTGCCATCAGTGAGTCGACTAGCGGGAGCTCCTACAATGAGCAGTTCTTC. Translating it yields CAISESTSGSSYNEQFF.

The chain is built from TRBV15 and TRBJ1-2; D might be TRBD1 (5 bases). In germline, CDR1 is LNHNV, CDR2 YYDKDF (reference sequence). Trimming removed 3 bases at V and 2 bases at J, with 7 bases between. CDR3 length: 13 amino acids. For the CDR3, the DNA is TGTGCCACCAGCAGGACAGAAAACTATGGCTACACCTTC. Translating gives CATSRTENYGYTF.

The chain carries TRBV3-1 (or the pseudogene TRBV3-2) and TRBJ2-7; 7 bases map to TRBD1. The V and J ends lost 4 bases and 2 bases, in that order; junction bases with no gene match: 2. CDR3 length: 13 residues. Germline V gives CDR1 LGHDT, CDR2 YNNKEL (reference sequence). The CDR3 bases are TGTGCCAGCAGCCGCGACAGGGCCTACGAGCAGTACTTC. This sequence encodes CASSRDRAYEQYF.